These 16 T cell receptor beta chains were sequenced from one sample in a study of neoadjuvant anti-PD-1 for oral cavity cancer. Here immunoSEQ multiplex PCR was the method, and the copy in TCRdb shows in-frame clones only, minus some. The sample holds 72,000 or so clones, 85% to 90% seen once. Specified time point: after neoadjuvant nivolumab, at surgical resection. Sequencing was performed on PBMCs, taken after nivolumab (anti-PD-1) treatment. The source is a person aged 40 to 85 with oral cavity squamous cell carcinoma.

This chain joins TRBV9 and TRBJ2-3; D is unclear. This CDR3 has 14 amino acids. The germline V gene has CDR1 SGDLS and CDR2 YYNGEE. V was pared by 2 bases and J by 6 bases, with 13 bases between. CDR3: CASSVQANTDTQYF. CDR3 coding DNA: TGTGCCAGCAGCGTCCAAGCGAATACGGATACGCAGTATTTT.

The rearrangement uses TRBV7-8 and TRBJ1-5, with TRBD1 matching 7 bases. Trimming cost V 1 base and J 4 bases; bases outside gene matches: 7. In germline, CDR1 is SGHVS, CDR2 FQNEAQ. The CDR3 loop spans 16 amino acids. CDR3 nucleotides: TGTGCCAGCAGCTTAGTTGGGGGACAGAGAAATCAGCCCCAGCATTTT. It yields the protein CASSLVGGQRNQPQHF.

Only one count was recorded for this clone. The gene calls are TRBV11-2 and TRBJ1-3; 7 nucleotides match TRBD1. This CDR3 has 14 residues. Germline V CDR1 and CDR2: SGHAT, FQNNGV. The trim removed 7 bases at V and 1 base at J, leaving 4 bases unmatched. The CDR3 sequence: CASNYRGSGNTIYF. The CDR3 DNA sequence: TGTGCCAGCAACTACAGGGGTTCTGGAAACACCATATATTTT.

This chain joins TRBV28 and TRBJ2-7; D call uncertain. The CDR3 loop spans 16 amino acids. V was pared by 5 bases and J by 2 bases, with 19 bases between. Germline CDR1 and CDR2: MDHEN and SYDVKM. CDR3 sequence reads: CASSPMVRIGTYEQYF. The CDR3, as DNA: TGTGCCAGCAGTCCTATGGTTCGGATAGGAACCTACGAGCAGTACTTC. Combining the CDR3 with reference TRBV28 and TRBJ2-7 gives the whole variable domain DVKVTQSSRYLVKRTGEKVFLECVQDMDHENMFWYRQDPGLGLRLIYFSYDVKMKEKGDIPEGYSVSREKKERFSLILESASTNQTSMYLCASSPMVRIGTYEQYFGPGTRLTVT.

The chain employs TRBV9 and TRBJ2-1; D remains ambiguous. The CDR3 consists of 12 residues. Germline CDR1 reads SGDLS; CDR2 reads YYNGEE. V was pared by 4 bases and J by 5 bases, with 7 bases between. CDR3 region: CASSPTNNEQFF. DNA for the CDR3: TGTGCCAGCAGCCCCACGAACAATGAGCAGTTCTTC.

This chain's CDR3 is CASTPEPTNTEAFF. The CDR3 region has the DNA TGTGCCAGCACGCCAGAACCCACGAACACTGAAGCTTTCTTT. V gene TRBV9 combines with J gene TRBJ1-1; D not certain. The CDR3 runs 14 residues. Germline V gene sequence: CDR1 SGDLS, CDR2 YYNGEE. Trimming removed 6 bases at V and 1 base at J, with 13 bases between.

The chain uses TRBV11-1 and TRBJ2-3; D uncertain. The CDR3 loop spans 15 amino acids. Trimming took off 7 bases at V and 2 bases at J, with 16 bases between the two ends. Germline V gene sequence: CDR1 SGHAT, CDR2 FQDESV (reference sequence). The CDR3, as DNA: TGTGCCAGCACGTCTTTCCAGCCCCCCACAGATACGCAGTATTTT. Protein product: CASTSFQPPTDTQYF.

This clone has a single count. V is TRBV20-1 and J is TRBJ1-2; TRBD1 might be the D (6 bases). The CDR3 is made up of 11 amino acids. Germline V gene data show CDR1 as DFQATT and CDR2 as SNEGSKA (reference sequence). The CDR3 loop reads CGGADSLAYTF. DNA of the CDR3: TGCGGGGGTGCGGACAGTCTTGCCTACACCTTC.

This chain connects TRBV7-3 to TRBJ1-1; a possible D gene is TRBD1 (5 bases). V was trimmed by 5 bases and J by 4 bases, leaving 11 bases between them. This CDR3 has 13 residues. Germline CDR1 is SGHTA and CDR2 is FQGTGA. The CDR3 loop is CASSEVRGTEAFF. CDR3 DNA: TGTGCCAGCAGCGAGGTGAGGGGCACTGAAGCTTTCTTT.

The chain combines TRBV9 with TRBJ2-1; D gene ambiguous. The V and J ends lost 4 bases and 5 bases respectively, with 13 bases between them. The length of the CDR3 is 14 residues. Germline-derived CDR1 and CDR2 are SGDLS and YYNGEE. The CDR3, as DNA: TGTGCCAGCAGCACCCGAGCCAGCAACAATGAGCAGTTCTTC. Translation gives CASSTRASNNEQFF.

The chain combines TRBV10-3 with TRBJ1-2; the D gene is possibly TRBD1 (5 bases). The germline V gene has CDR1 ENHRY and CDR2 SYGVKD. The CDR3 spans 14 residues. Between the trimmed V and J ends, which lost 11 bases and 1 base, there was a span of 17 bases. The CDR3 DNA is TGTGCCTCCACCCGGGGGAGCGATAACTATGGCTACACCTTC. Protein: CASTRGSDNYGYTF.

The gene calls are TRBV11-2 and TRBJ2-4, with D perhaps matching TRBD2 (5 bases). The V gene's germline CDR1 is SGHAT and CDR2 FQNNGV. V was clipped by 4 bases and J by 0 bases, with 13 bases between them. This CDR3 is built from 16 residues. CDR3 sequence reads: CASSSLDWLAKNIQYF. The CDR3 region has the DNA TGTGCCAGCAGCTCTCTGGACTGGCTAGCCAAAAACATTCAGTACTTC.

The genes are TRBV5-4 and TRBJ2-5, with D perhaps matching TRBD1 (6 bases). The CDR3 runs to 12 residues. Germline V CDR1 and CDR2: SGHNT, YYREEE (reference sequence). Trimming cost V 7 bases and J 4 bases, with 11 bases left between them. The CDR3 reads CASGGQRETQYF. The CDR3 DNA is TGTGCCAGCGGCGGACAGAGAGAGACCCAGTACTTC.

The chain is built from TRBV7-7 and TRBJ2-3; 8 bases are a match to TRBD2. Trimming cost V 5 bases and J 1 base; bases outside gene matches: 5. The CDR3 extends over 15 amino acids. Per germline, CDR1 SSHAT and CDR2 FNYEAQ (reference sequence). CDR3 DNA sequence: TGTGCCAGCAGCCAAGGGACTAGTCGCACAGATACGCAGTATTTT. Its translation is CASSQGTSRTDTQYF.

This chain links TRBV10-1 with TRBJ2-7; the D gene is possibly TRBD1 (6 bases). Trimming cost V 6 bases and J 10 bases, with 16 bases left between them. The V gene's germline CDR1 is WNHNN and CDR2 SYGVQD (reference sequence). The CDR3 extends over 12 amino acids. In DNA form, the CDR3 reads TGCGCCAGCAGCCGAAATGAGGGGGTACAGTACTTC. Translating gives CASSRNEGVQYF.

The CDR3 spells CASSLGGATSGNTIYF. CDR3 sequence (DNA): TGTGCCAGCAGCTTGGGAGGGGCCACCTCTGGAAACACCATATATTTT. The V call is TRBV5-4, the J call TRBJ1-3; tentatively, D is TRBD1 (5 bases). The V and J ends lost 0 bases and 0 bases respectively, with 10 bases between them. CDR1 SGHNT and CDR2 YYREEE come from the germline V gene (reference sequence). The CDR3 spans 16 residues. The whole variable domain, remainder taken from reference TRBV5-4 and TRBJ1-3, is ETGVTQSPTHLIKTRGQQVTLRCSSQSGHNTVSWYQQALGQGPQFIFQYYREEENGRGNFPPRFSGLQFPNYSSELNVNALELDDSALYLCASSLGGATSGNTIYFGEGSWLTVV.